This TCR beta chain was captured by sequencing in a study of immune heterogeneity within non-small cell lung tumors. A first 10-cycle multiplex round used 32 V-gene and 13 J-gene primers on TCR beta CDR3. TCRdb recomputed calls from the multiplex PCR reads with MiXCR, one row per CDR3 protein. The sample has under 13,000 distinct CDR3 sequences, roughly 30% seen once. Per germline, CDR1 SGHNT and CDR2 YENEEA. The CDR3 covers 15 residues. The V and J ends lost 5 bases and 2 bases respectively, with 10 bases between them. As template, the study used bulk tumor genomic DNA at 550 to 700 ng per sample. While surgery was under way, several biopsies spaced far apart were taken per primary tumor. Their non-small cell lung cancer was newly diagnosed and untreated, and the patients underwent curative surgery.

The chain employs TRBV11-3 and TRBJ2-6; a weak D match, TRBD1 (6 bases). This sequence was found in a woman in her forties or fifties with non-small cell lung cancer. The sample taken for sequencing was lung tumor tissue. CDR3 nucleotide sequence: TGTGCCAGCAGCATCAACAGGGCTGGGGCCAACGTCCTGACTTTC. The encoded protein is CASSINRAGANVLTF.